This passage covers 4 T cell receptor beta chains from one sample sequenced in a study of T cell responses to AZD1222 COVID-19 vaccine (dated by TCRdb to 2020 to 2022). Taken with the paper, the label for time point translates to: about 28 days (+/-7) after the second vaccine dose. Library prep was done by the immunoSEQ multiplex PCR assay. Not all clones reach the TCRdb copy of this immuneACCESS table, which keeps in-frame sequences only. Checked studies attribute under half of the gap to unresolved V genes and leave the rest unexplained. The table for this sample lists 150,000 or so clones; around 86% of them were counted only once. The top ten constitute roughly 9.7% of the sample. Sequencing was performed on peripheral blood, taken 28 days after the second AZD1222 dose. The receptors here all came from an adult who received the AZD1222 COVID-19 vaccine.

The CDR3 is CASSLGQGTPETF. The DNA for the CDR3 is TGTGCCAGCAGCCTCGGACAGGGTACTCCAGAGACCTTC. This chain uses TRBV12-3 or TRBV12-4 with TRBJ1-2, with 8 bases that match TRBD1. V lost 6 bases, J lost 14 bases, and 14 bases stayed unmatched. The CDR3 has 13 amino acids.

The chain carries TRBV14 and TRBJ2-5; TRBD2 matches at 13 bases. Trimming took 6 bases from V and 5 from J; bases not matched to a gene: 9. CDR3 size: 16 residues. Germline lookup yields CDR1 SGHDN and CDR2 FVKESK. The CDR3 bases are TGTGCCAGCAGAAATTCAGGACTAGCGGGAGAGGAGACCCAGTACTTC. This codes for CASRNSGLAGEETQYF.

The rearrangement links TRBV7-9 to TRBJ2-1, with D possibly being TRBD2 (6 bases). The V end was cut by 3 bases, the J end by 0 bases, with 9 bases between. The CDR3 contains 15 residues. CDR1 is SEHNR, CDR2 FQNEAQ, per germline (reference sequence). The CDR3 spells CASSFRDSSYNEQFF. The CDR3 DNA sequence: TGTGCCAGCAGCTTCCGGGACTCCTCCTACAATGAGCAGTTCTTC.

The chain carries TRBV7-3 and TRBJ2-5, with D unresolved. This CDR3 comprises 12 residues. The V gene's germline CDR1 is SGHTA and CDR2 FQGTGA. V lost 1 base and J 5 bases, leaving 5 bases between the germline ends. CDR3 sequence: CASSLNTETQYF. For the CDR3, the DNA is TGTGCCAGCAGCTTAAACACGGAGACCCAGTACTTC. Full variable domain (rest looked up from reference TRBV7-3 and TRBJ2-5): GAGVSQTPSNKVTEKGKYVELRCDPISGHTALYWYRQSLGQGPEFLIYFQGTGAADDSGLPNDRFFAVRPEGSVSTLKIQRTERGDSAVYLCASSLNTETQYFGPGTRLLVL.